This T cell receptor (beta chain) was found in a study of T cells in Graves' hyperthyroidism and ophthalmopathy. Isolation of PBMCs was performed on around 9.4 ml fresh peripheral blood. The ends were cut back, 6 bases at V and 3 bases at J, with 12 bases in the middle. The CDR3 is 12 residues long. In germline, CDR1 is DFQATT, CDR2 SNEGSKA (reference sequence). This clonotype was observed many times. The TCR beta CDR3 regions underwent amplification using RNA transcripts as the source. An initial round of RT-PCR targeting the TCR CDR3 relied on the HTBI primer set. A single record per CDR3 protein comes from TCRdb applying MiXCR to the multiplex PCR reads. The table records around 300,000 distinct CDR3 sequences, roughly 13% of them present only once.

The rearrangement links TRBV20-1 to TRBJ2-7, with D possibly matching TRBD2 (5 bases). Sequenced material: blood. This clonotype was obtained from a woman aged 40 to 49 with Graves' ophthalmopathy. CDR3: CSASSHRYEQYF. For the CDR3, the DNA is TGCAGTGCGTCTAGCCACCGCTACGAGCAGTACTTC.